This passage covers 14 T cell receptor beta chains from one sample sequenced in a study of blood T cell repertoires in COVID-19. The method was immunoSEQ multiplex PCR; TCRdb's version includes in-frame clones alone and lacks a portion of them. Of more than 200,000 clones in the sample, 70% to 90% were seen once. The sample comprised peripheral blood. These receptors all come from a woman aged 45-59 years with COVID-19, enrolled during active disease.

CDR3 region: CASSLSWWGQGSNEQFF. For the CDR3, the DNA is TGTGCCAGCAGTTTAAGCTGGTGGGGACAGGGTTCCAATGAGCAGTTCTTC. V is TRBV28 and J is TRBJ2-1; 9 positions match TRBD1. Germline V CDR1 and CDR2: MDHEN, SYDVKM. The CDR3 runs to 17 residues. Trimming removed 2 bases from V and 6 bases from J; junction bases left unmatched: 11.

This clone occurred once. The CDR3 region is CASSPYRGMNTEAFF. CDR3 DNA sequence: TGTGCCAGCTCACCCTACAGGGGGATGAACACTGAAGCTTTCTTT. The chain links TRBV18 to TRBJ1-1, with 8 bases matching TRBD1. The CDR3 has 15 amino acids. Germline V lookup: CDR1 KGHSH, CDR2 LQKENI. V shed 3 bases and J 0 bases; nucleotides not matched to a gene: 3.

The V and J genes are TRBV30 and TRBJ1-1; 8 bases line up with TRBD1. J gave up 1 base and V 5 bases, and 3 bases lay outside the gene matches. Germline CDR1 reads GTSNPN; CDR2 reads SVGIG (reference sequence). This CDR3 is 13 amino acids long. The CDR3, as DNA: TGTGCCTGGGGGGGGACAGGGAACACTGAAGCTTTCTTT. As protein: CAWGGTGNTEAFF.

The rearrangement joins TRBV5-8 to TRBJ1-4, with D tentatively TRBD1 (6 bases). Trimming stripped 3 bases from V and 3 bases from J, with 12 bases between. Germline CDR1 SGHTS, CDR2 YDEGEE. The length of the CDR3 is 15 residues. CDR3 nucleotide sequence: TGTGCCAGCAGCTCGCAGGGGAGTTCTAATGAAAAACTGTTTTTT. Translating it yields CASSSQGSSNEKLFF.

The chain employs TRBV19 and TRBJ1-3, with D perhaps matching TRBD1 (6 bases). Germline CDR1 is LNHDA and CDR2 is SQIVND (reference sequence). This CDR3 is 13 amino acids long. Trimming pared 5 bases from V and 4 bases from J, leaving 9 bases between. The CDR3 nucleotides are TGTGCCAGTAGTTTGGACAGCGGAAACACCATATATTTT. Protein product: CASSLDSGNTIYF.

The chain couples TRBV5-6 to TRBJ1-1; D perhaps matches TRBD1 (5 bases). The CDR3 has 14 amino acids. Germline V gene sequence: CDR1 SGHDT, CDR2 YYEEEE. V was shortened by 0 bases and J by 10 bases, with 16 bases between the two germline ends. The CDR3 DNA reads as TGTGCCAGCAGCTTGGCCCCCAGGGAGGGTGGAGCTTTCTTT. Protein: CASSLAPREGGAFF.

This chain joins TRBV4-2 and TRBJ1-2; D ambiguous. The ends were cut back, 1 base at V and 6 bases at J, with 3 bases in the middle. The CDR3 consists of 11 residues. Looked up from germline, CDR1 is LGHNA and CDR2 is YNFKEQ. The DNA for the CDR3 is TGTGCCAGCAGCCAAGGAGATGGCTACACCTTC. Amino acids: CASSQGDGYTF.

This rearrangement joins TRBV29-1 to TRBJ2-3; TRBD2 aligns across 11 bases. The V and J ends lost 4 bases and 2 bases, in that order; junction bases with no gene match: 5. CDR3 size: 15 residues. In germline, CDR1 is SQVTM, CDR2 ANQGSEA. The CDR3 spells CSVAGTSGHTDTQYF. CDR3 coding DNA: TGCAGCGTTGCCGGGACTAGCGGACACACAGATACGCAGTATTTT.

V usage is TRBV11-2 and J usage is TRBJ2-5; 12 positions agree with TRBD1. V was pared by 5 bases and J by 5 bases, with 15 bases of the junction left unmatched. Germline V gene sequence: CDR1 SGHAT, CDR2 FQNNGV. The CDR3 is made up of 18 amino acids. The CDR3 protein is CASSTSRDRGPKSETQYF. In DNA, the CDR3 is TGTGCCAGCAGCACCTCCCGGGACAGGGGGCCGAAGAGTGAGACCCAGTACTTC.

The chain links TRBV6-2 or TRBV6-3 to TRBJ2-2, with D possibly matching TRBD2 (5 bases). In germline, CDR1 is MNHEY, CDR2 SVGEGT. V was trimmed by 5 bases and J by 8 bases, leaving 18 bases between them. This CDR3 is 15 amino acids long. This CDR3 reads CASSGSLGSSGELFF. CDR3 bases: TGTGCCAGCAGTGGGAGCCTAGGGTCTTCGGGGGAGCTGTTTTTT.

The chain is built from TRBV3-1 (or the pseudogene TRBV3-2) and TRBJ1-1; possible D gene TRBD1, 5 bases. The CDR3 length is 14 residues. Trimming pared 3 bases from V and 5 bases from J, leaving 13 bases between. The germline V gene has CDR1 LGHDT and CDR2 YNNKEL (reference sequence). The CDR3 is CASSHVAGSTEAFF. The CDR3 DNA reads TGTGCCAGCAGCCATGTTGCAGGGTCAACTGAAGCTTTCTTT.

The CDR3 DNA reads as TGCGCCAGCAGCACCTCCCACCGGGACAGAAATCAGCCCCAGCATTTT. Translating gives CASSTSHRDRNQPQHF. The J gene is TRBJ1-5, the V gene TRBV4-1, with 7 bases that match TRBD1. Germline V lookup: CDR1 MGHRA, CDR2 YSYEKL. The CDR3 extends over 16 amino acids. After removal of 5 bases from V and 4 bases from J, the junction contained 11 bases not matched to a gene.

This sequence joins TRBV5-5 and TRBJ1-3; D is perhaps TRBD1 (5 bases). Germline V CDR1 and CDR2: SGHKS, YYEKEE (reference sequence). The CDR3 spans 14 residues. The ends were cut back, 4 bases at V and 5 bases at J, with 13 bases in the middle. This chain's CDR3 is CASSVGRGRNTIYF. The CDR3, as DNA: TGTGCCAGCAGCGTCGGGAGGGGCAGAAACACCATATATTTT.

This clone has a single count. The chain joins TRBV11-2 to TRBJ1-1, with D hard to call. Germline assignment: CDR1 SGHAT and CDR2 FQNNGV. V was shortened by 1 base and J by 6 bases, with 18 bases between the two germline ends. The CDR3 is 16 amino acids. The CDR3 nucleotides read TGTGCCAGCAGCTTAGCGGGAGGCATTCGAAGAGCTGAAGCTTTCTTT. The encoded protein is CASSLAGGIRRAEAFF.